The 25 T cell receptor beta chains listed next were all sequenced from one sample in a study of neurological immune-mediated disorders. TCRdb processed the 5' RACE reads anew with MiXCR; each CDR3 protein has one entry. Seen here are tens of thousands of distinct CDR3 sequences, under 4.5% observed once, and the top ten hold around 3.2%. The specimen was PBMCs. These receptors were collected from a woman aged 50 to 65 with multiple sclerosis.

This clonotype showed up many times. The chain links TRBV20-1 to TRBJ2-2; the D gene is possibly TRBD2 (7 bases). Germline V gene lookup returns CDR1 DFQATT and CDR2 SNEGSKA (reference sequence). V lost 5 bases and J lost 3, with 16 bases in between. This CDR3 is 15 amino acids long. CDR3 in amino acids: CSARRGRLHTGELFF. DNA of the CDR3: TGCAGTGCTCGGCGGGGGCGCCTACACACCGGGGAGCTGTTTTTT.

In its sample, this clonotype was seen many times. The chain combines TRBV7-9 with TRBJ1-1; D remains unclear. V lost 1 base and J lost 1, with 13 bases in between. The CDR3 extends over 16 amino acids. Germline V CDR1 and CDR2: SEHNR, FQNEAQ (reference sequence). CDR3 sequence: CASSLGTVLRNTEAFF. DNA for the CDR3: TGTGCCAGCAGCTTAGGCACGGTTTTAAGGAACACTGAAGCTTTCTTT.

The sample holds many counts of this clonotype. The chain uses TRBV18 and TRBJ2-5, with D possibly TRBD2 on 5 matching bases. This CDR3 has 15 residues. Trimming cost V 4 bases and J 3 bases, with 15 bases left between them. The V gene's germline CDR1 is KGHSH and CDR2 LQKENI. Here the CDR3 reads CASSLVRGPEETQYF. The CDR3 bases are TGTGCCAGCTCACTTGTCCGGGGTCCCGAAGAGACCCAGTACTTC.

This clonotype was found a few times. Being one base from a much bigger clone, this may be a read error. CDR3 DNA sequence: TGCAGTGCAAGAAAGGACCACAATGAGCAGTTCTTC. As protein: CSARKDHNEQFF. The chain is built from TRBV20-1 and TRBJ2-1; D gene uncertain. Germline loops: CDR1 DFQATT, CDR2 SNEGSKA (reference sequence). With 6 bases removed from V and 5 bases from J, the gap between germline ends came to 11 bases. CDR3 length: 12 residues.

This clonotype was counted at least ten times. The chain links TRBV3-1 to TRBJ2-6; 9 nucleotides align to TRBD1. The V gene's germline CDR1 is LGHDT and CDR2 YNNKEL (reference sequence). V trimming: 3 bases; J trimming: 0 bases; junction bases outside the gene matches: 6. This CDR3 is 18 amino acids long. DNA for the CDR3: TGTGCCAGCAGCCACACGGGACAGGGACGCTCTGGGGCCAACGTCCTGACTTTC. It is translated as CASSHTGQGRSGANVLTF. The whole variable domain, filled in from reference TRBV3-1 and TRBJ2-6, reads DTAVSQTPKYLVTQMGNDKSIKCEQNLGHDTMYWYKQDSKKFLKIMFSYNNKELIINETVPNRFSPKSPDKAHLNLHINSLELGDSAVYFCASSHTGQGRSGANVLTFGAGSRLTVL.

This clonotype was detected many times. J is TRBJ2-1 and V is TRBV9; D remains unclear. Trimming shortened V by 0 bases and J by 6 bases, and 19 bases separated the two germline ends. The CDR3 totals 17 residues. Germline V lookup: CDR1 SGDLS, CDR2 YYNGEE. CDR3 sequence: CASSVGLRQALFNEQFF. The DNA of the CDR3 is TGTGCCAGCAGCGTAGGGCTGCGCCAGGCCCTTTTCAATGAGCAGTTCTTC.

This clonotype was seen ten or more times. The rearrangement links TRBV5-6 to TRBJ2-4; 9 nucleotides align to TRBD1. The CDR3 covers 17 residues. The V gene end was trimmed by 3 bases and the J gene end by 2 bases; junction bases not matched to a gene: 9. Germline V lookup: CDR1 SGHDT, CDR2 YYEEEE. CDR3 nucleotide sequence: TGTGCCAGCAGCTCCTCAACAGGGGGCGCGACCAAAAACATTCAGTACTTC. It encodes CASSSSTGGATKNIQYF. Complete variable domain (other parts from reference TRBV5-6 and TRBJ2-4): DAGVTQSPTHLIKTRGQQVTLRCSPKSGHDTVSWYQQALGQGPQFIFQYYEEEERQRGNFPDRFSGHQFPNYSSELNVNALLLGDSALYLCASSSSTGGATKNIQYFGAGTRLSVL.

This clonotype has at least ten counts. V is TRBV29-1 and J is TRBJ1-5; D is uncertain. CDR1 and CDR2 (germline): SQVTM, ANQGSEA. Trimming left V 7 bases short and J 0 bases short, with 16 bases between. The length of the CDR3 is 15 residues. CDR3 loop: CSARVGRGSNQPQHF. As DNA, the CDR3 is TGCAGCGCCCGAGTAGGCCGGGGTAGCAATCAGCCCCAGCATTTT.

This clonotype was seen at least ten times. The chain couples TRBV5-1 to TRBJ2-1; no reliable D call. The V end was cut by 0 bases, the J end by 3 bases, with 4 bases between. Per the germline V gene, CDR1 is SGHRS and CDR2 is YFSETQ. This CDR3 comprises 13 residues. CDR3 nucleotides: TGCGCCAGCAGCTTGGGGGACTACAATGAGCAGTTCTTC. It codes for CASSLGDYNEQFF.

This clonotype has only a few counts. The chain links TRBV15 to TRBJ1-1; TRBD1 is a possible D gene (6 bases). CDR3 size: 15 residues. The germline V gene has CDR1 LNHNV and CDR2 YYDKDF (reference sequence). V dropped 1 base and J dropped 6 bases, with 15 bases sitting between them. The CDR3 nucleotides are TGTGCCACCAGCAGAGTTCACAGGGTTGATTCTGAAGCTTTCTTT. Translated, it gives CATSRVHRVDSEAFF. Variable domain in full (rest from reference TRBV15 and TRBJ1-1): DAMVIQNPRYQVTQFGKPVTLSCSQTLNHNVMYWYQQKSSQAPKLLFHYYDKDFNNEADTPDNFQSRRPNTSFCFLDIRSPGLGDTAMYLCATSRVHRVDSEAFFGQGTRLTVV.

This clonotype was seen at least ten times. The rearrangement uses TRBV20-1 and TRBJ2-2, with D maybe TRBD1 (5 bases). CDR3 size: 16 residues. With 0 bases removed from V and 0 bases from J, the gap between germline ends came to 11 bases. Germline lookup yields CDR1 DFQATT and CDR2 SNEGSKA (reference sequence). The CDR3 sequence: CSARDGATANTGELFF. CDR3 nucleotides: TGCAGTGCTAGAGATGGGGCTACGGCGAACACCGGGGAGCTGTTTTTT.

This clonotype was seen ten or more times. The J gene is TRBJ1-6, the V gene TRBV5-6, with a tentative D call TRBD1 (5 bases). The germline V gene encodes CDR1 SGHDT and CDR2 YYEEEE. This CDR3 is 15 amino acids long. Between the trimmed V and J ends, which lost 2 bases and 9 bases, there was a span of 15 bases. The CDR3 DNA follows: TGTGCCAGCAGCTTTTCGCGGGGGGTTAGTTCACCCCTCCACTTT. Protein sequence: CASSFSRGVSSPLHF.

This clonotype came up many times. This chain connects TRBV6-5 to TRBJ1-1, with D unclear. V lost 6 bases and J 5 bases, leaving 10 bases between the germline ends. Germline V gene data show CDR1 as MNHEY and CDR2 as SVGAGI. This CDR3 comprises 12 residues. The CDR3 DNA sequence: TGTGCCAGCAGCTCCCCGATGACTGAAGCTTTCTTT. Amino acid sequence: CASSSPMTEAFF.

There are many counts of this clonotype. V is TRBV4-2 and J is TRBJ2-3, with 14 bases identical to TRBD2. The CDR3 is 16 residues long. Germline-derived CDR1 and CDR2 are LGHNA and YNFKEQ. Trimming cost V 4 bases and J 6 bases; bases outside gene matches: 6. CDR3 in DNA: TGTGCCAGCAGCCCTGGACTAGCGGGGGGCGGCGATACGCAGTATTTT. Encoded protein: CASSPGLAGGGDTQYF.

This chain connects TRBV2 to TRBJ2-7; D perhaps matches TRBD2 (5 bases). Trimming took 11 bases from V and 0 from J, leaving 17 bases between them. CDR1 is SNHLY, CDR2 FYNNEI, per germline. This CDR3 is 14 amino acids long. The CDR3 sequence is CASSDGGGSYEQYF. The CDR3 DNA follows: TGTGCCTCTTCTGACGGAGGAGGCTCCTACGAGCAGTACTTC.

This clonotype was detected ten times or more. Here the CDR3 DNA reads TGTGCCAGCAGCCAAGGGGCGGGGTCGCGATTCTTT. Its protein product is CASSQGAGSRFF. V and J are TRBV3-1 and TRBJ1-1; D is uncertain. V lost 1 base to trimming and J lost 14 bases, with 14 bases between them. There are 12 residues in the CDR3. Germline CDR1 and CDR2: LGHDT and YNNKEL (reference sequence).

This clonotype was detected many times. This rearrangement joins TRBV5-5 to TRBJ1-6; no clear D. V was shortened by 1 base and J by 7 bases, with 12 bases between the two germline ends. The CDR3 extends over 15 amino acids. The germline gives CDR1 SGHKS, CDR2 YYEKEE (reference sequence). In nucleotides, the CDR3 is TGTGCCAGCAGCTTGTTGGGAAATATCAATTCACCCCTCCACTTT. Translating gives CASSLLGNINSPLHF.

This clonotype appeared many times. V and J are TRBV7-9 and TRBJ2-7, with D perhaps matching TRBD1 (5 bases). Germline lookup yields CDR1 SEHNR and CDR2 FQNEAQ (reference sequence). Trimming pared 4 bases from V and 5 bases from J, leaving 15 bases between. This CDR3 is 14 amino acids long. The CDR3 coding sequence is TGTGCCAGCAGCTCCAGGACACAATACCACGAGCAGTACTTC. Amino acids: CASSSRTQYHEQYF.

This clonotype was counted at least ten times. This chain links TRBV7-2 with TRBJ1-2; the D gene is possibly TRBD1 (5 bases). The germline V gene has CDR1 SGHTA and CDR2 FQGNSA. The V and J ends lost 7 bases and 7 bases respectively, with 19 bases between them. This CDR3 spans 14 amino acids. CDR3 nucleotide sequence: TGTGCCAGCACGTACGGACCGGGGGGGAGTGGCTACACCTTC. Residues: CASTYGPGGSGYTF.

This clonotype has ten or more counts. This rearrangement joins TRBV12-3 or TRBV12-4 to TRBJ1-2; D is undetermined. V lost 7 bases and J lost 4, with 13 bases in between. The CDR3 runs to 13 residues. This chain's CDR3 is CASTQRPFYGYTF. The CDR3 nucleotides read TGTGCCAGCACCCAAAGGCCTTTCTATGGCTACACCTTC.

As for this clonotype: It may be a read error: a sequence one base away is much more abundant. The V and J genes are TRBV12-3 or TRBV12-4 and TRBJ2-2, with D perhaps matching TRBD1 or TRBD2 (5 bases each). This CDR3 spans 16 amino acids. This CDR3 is CASSLSSAMNTGALFF. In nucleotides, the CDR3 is TGTGCCAGCAGTTTAAGTTCCGCTATGAACACCGGGGCGCTGTTTTTT.

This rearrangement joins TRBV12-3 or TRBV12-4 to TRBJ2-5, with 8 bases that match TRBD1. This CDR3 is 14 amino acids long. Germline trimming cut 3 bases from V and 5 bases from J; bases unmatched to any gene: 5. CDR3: CASSFGQGRETQYF. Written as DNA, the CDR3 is TGTGCCAGCAGTTTCGGACAGGGCCGGGAGACCCAGTACTTC.

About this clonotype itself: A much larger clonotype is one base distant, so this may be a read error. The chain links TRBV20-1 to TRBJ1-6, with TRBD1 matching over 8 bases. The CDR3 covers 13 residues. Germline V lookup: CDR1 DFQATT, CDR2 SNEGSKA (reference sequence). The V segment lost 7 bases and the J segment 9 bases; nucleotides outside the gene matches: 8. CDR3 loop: CSDRPGGSSPLHF. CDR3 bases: TGCAGTGACAGACCAGGGGGCAGTTCACCCCTCCACTTT.

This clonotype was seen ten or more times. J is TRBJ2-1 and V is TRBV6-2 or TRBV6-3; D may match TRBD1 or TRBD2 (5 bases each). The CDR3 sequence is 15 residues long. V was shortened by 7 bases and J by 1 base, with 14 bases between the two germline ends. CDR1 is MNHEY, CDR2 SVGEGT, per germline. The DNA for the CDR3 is TGTGCCAGCACCCCGGGGCGGGTTTCCTACAATGAGCAGTTCTTC. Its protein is CASTPGRVSYNEQFF.

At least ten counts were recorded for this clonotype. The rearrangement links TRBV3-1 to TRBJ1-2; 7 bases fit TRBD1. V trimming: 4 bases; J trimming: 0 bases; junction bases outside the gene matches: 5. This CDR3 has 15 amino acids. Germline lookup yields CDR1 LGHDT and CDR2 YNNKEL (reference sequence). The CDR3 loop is CASSPWTGSNYGYTF. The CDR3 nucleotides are TGTGCCAGCAGCCCATGGACAGGATCTAACTATGGCTACACCTTC.